This T cell receptor (beta chain) was obtained from a study of T cells in Graves' hyperthyroidism and ophthalmopathy. Study-wide results and caveats: Before onset, ophthalmopathy was predicted by the model a median 6.5 months earlier. Also found in blood were most expanded thyroid clonotypes above 0.001.

Amplification yielded TCR beta CDR3 regions, with RNA transcripts as the source. TCR CDR3 regions were first amplified by RT-PCR with HTBI primers. TCRdb used MiXCR to reprocess the multiplex PCR reads, holding one entry per CDR3 protein. The sample has around 500,000 distinct CDR3 sequences; around 16% are singletons. Ophthalmopathy patients all had a Clinical Activity Score of at least 3, a NOSPECS grade of at least 4 and disease under 3 months old. The CDR3 has 15 residues. Trimming stripped 2 bases from V and 3 bases from J, with 10 bases between. Germline loops: CDR1 SNHLY, CDR2 FYNNEI. This clonotype was counted at least ten times. The target antigen is unknown.

The TCR originated in a woman aged 25 to 39 with Graves' ophthalmopathy. The sequenced material came from blood. This chain links TRBV2 with TRBJ2-2; D not resolved. The DNA of the CDR3 is TGTGCCAGCAGTGAAATGCTAGTTTACACCGGGGAGCTGTTTTTT. Translating gives CASSEMLVYTGELFF.